The rows below give T cell receptor beta chains drawn from one sample of a study of spatial heterogeneity in lung cancer. TCRdb fed the 5' RACE reads into MiXCR, producing one record per CDR3 protein. The repertoire holds around 2,500 distinct CDR3 sequences, with approximately 50% as singletons. The material sequenced was lung tumor tissue, taken at surgery. Receptors were obtained from a male donor with early-stage non-small cell lung cancer. CDR3s include the opening cysteine and the closing phenylalanine or tryptophan. Fields, in order: clone size, J gene, D gene, V gene, CDR3 DNA, CDR3 protein. The D gene is left open where the match is weak. Size values are once, few and many counts, or a class for expanded clones, and some rows have none.

clone size: few; J gene: TRBJ2-3; D gene: .; V gene: TRBV20-1; CDR3 DNA: TGCAGTGCTAGAGATCACAGTAATACGCAGTATTTT; CDR3 protein: CSARDHSNTQYF
clone size: few; J gene: TRBJ2-5; D gene: .; V gene: TRBV10-3; CDR3 DNA: TGTGCCATCAGTGAGCCGGGAGAAAAAGAGACCCAGTACTTC; CDR3 protein: CAISEPGEKETQYF
clone size: .; J gene: TRBJ2-7; D gene: .; V gene: TRBV11-2; CDR3 DNA: TGTGCCAGCAGCTTACTTGGCAGGGAAAGGGACGAGCAGTACTTC; CDR3 protein: CASSLLGRERDEQYF
clone size: .; J gene: TRBJ2-6; D gene: .; V gene: TRBV19; CDR3 DNA: TGTGCCAGTAGTATAGATCCAAGGGCCGGGGCCAACGTCCTGACTTTC; CDR3 protein: CASSIDPRAGANVLTF
clone size: .; J gene: TRBJ2-3; D gene: .; V gene: TRBV7-9; CDR3 DNA: TGTGCCAGCAGCTTAATCGGGTCGGGGTCGAAAGATACGCAGTATTTT; CDR3 protein: CASSLIGSGSKDTQYF
clone size: .; J gene: TRBJ2-3; D gene: .; V gene: TRBV9; CDR3 DNA: TGTGCCAGCAGCGTAGGCTTTAGCTCAACCCTTAATACGCAGTATTTT; CDR3 protein: CASSVGFSSTLNTQYF
clone size: .; J gene: TRBJ2-4; D gene: TRBD1; V gene: TRBV5-5; CDR3 DNA: TGTGCCAGCAGCGGACTCAGGGGGCCTTTGAACATTCAGTACTTC; CDR3 protein: CASSGLRGPLNIQYF
clone size: few; J gene: TRBJ2-5; D gene: .; V gene: TRBV18; CDR3 DNA: TGTGCCAGCTCGGCCGGGGCAGACCAAGAGACCCAGTACTTC; CDR3 protein: CASSAGADQETQYF
clone size: few; J gene: TRBJ2-4; D gene: .; V gene: TRBV5-1; CDR3 DNA: TGCGCCAGCAGCTTGGTAGGAGGCAGCAAAAACATTCAGTACTTC; CDR3 protein: CASSLVGGSKNIQYF
clone size: .; J gene: TRBJ2-1; D gene: TRBD2; V gene: TRBV12-3/TRBV12-4; CDR3 DNA: TGTGCCAGCGGGGCAGCGGGGCTAGAGCAGTTCTTC; CDR3 protein: CASGAAGLEQFF
clone size: .; J gene: TRBJ2-3; D gene: .; V gene: TRBV9; CDR3 DNA: TGTGCCAGCAGCGTAGATGTAGATACGCAGTATTTT; CDR3 protein: CASSVDVDTQYF
clone size: few; J gene: TRBJ2-3; D gene: .; V gene: TRBV7-2; CDR3 DNA: TGTGCCAGCAGCTTAGGCCGAGCTCCGGATACGCAGTATTTT; CDR3 protein: CASSLGRAPDTQYF
clone size: once; J gene: TRBJ2-7; D gene: .; V gene: TRBV5-1; CDR3 DNA: TGCGCCAGCAGCTTGGTGGGACTTACACTTGAGCAGTACTTC; CDR3 protein: CASSLVGLTLEQYF
clone size: few; J gene: TRBJ2-3; D gene: .; V gene: TRBV7-3; CDR3 DNA: TGTGCCAGCAGTTTCTCGATTAGCGGTACGCAGTATTTT; CDR3 protein: CASSFSISGTQYF
clone size: .; J gene: TRBJ2-4; D gene: .; V gene: TRBV6-1; CDR3 DNA: TGTGCCAGCATGGACGTGATCGAAGTTCAGTACTTC; CDR3 protein: CASMDVIEVQYF
clone size: large; J gene: TRBJ1-1; D gene: .; V gene: TRBV6-6; CDR3 DNA: TGTGCCAGCAGTTACTCGGGGGTAGGTGAAGCTTTCTTT; CDR3 protein: CASSYSGVGEAFF
clone size: .; J gene: TRBJ2-1; D gene: .; V gene: TRBV3-1; CDR3 DNA: TGTGCCAGCAGCCACGAGACTAGGGAGCAGTTCTTC; CDR3 protein: CASSHETREQFF
clone size: few; J gene: TRBJ2-1; D gene: .; V gene: TRBV19; CDR3 DNA: TGTGCCAGTAGTATCGGCGCGGCGACTCACAATGAGCAGTTCTTC; CDR3 protein: CASSIGAATHNEQFF
clone size: .; J gene: TRBJ2-3; D gene: .; V gene: TRBV7-8; CDR3 DNA: TGTGCCAGCAGCATAAACCAGCCCAGGAGGTCAGATACGCAGTATTTT; CDR3 protein: CASSINQPRRSDTQYF
clone size: few; J gene: TRBJ2-1; D gene: TRBD2; V gene: TRBV7-3; CDR3 DNA: TGTGCCAGCAGCTTATCCGCTAGCGGTTCCTACAATGAGCAGTTCTTC; CDR3 protein: CASSLSASGSYNEQFF
clone size: .; J gene: TRBJ2-3; D gene: .; V gene: TRBV30; CDR3 DNA: TGTGCCTGGAGTGTAATGTTGGGGGCAGATACGCAGTATTTT; CDR3 protein: CAWSVMLGADTQYF
clone size: .; J gene: TRBJ2-1; D gene: .; V gene: TRBV6-5; CDR3 DNA: TGTGCCAGCAGTTACGGGTACAATGAGCAGTTCTTC; CDR3 protein: CASSYGYNEQFF
clone size: .; J gene: TRBJ2-2; D gene: .; V gene: TRBV6-1; CDR3 DNA: TGTGCCAGCAGCTCCGGGACATCGAACACCGGGGAGCTGTTTTTT; CDR3 protein: CASSSGTSNTGELFF
clone size: .; J gene: TRBJ2-7; D gene: .; V gene: TRBV10-3; CDR3 DNA: TGTGCCATCAGTGAGAAAGCCAGCTGGGACGAGCAGTACTTC; CDR3 protein: CAISEKASWDEQYF
clone size: few; J gene: TRBJ2-5; D gene: .; V gene: TRBV6-5; CDR3 DNA: TGTGCCACCCGCTCGCCGACAGCCCAAGAGACCCAGTACTTC; CDR3 protein: CATRSPTAQETQYF
clone size: .; J gene: TRBJ2-3; D gene: .; V gene: TRBV29-1; CDR3 DNA: TGCAGCGCCCGTCGACAGTCCAGTTCCACAGATACGCAGTATTTT; CDR3 protein: CSARRQSSSTDTQYF
clone size: once; J gene: TRBJ2-7; D gene: .; V gene: TRBV28; CDR3 DNA: TGTGCCAGCAGTTTAGTTTTGGGCTACGAGCAGTACTTC; CDR3 protein: CASSLVLGYEQYF
clone size: few; J gene: TRBJ2-7; D gene: TRBD1; V gene: TRBV20-1; CDR3 DNA: TGCAGTGCTTTTCTGGGACAGGGGGCTTACGAGCAGTACTTC; CDR3 protein: CSAFLGQGAYEQYF
clone size: .; J gene: TRBJ2-1; D gene: TRBD1; V gene: TRBV7-3; CDR3 DNA: TGTGCCAGCAGTCCACAGGGGGTCTCCTACAATGAGCAGTTCTTC; CDR3 protein: CASSPQGVSYNEQFF